One sample yielded the 15 T cell receptor beta chains listed below, sequenced in a study of shared clonotypes between healthy human individuals. Here immunoSEQ multiplex PCR was the method, and the copy in TCRdb shows in-frame clones only, minus some. The data show over a million clones, 78% seen once. Sequencing input: memory CD4+ T cells from PBMCs. The subset is: CD45RA-negative fraction. The receptors originated from a man aged 18 to 29 in good health. Some clones in this sample may be carry-over from other donors' samples.

This clone appeared a few times. The rearrangement links TRBV27 to TRBJ1-1, with D possibly matching TRBD1 (6 bases). From germline, CDR1 is MNHEY and CDR2 SMNVEV (reference sequence). Trimming took off 0 bases at V and 6 bases at J, with 14 bases between the two ends. This CDR3 is 15 amino acids long. This chain's CDR3 is CASSLSGGQRAEAFF. CDR3 bases: TGTGCCAGCAGTTTATCCGGGGGGCAGCGAGCTGAAGCTTTCTTT.

The chain carries TRBV5-6 and TRBJ1-2; possible D gene TRBD1, 6 bases. Germline lookup yields CDR1 SGHDT and CDR2 YYEEEE. The germline V and J ends were trimmed by 4 bases and 4 bases, with 11 bases remaining between them. This CDR3 spans 13 amino acids. The chain's CDR3 is CASSEDRLYGYTF. CDR3 DNA: TGTGCCAGCAGCGAAGACAGGCTCTATGGCTACACCTTC. The full variable domain, completed using reference TRBV5-6 and TRBJ1-2, is DAGVTQSPTHLIKTRGQQVTLRCSPKSGHDTVSWYQQALGQGPQFIFQYYEEEERQRGNFPDRFSGHQFPNYSSELNVNALLLGDSALYLCASSEDRLYGYTFGSGTRLTVV.

As concerns this clone: The final CDR3 position lacks the conserved phenylalanine or tryptophan, pointing to a likely read error. The V call is TRBV28, the J call TRBJ1-5; D unclear. This CDR3 has 13 amino acids. CDR1 and CDR2 (germline): MDHEN, SYDVKM. Trimming left V 5 bases short and J 6 bases short, with 11 bases between. The CDR3 DNA sequence: TGTGCCAGCAGTATTCCGACGGCTCAGCCCCAGCATTCT. Translating it yields CASSIPTAQPQHS.

The sample holds one count of this clone. V gene TRBV18 combines with J gene TRBJ1-1, with 7 positions matching TRBD1. V was pared by 5 bases and J by 4 bases, with 7 bases of the junction left unmatched. The CDR3 has 14 amino acids. Germline V gene lookup returns CDR1 KGHSH and CDR2 LQKENI. In DNA, the CDR3 is TGTGCCAGCTCATCAGACAGGGTTGGCACTGAAGCTTTCTTT. This translates into CASSSDRVGTEAFF.

This clone occurred a few times. This chain joins TRBV5-4 and TRBJ1-2; TRBD1 is a possible D gene (5 bases). Trimming shortened V by 3 bases and J by 3 bases, and 12 bases separated the two germline ends. This CDR3 has 14 amino acids. Germline CDR1 and CDR2: SGHNT and YYREEE (reference sequence). In DNA, the CDR3 is TGTGCCAGCAGCTACAAAACAGGAGACTATGGCTACACCTTC. Encoded protein: CASSYKTGDYGYTF.

This clone was counted between two and nine times. This chain links TRBV7-3 with TRBJ2-1; tentatively, D is TRBD1 (5 bases). In germline, CDR1 is SGHTA, CDR2 FQGTGA. The CDR3 contains 15 residues. The V end was cut by 6 bases, the J end by 0 bases, with 12 bases between. CDR3 bases: TGTGCCAGCAGTCTAAGGGGCAGCTCCTACAATGAGCAGTTCTTC. This translates into CASSLRGSSYNEQFF.

With regard to this clone: The sample holds other DNA sequences that translate to the same CDR3. The chain uses TRBV7-8 and TRBJ1-1; no firm D call. Trimming cost V 3 bases and J 4 bases, with 9 bases left between them. This CDR3 is 13 amino acids long. In germline, CDR1 is SGHVS, CDR2 FQNEAQ. As DNA, the CDR3 is TGTGCCAGCAGCTTCCGGGAAGGCACTGAAGCTTTCTTT. Translation: CASSFREGTEAFF. The complete variable domain, with remaining parts taken from reference TRBV7-8 and TRBJ1-1, reads GAGVSQSPRYKVAKRGQDVALRCDPISGHVSLFWYQQALGQGPEFLTYFQNEAQLDKSGLPSDRFFAERPEGSVSTLKIQRTQQEDSAVYLCASSFREGTEAFFGQGTRLTVV.

The CDR3: CASSPLGGYGYTF. In DNA, the CDR3 is TGTGCCAGTAGTCCCCTGGGGGGATATGGCTACACCTTC. The chain combines TRBV19 with TRBJ1-2; TRBD1 might be the D (5 bases). Germline V gene data show CDR1 as LNHDA and CDR2 as SQIVND (reference sequence). The ends were cut back, 5 bases at V and 5 bases at J, with 12 bases in the middle. The CDR3 length is 13 residues.

The chain couples TRBV5-1 to TRBJ2-1; perhaps TRBD2 as D (5 bases). Germline CDR1 reads SGHRS; CDR2 reads YFSETQ. CDR3 length: 16 amino acids. V was shortened by 8 bases and J by 0 bases, with 18 bases between the two germline ends. CDR3 DNA sequence: TGCGCCAGTAGGCGTGGTAGCGCGCTCTCCTACAATGAGCAGTTCTTC. This gives the protein CASRRGSALSYNEQFF.

The chain uses TRBV28 and TRBJ2-1; a possible D gene is TRBD2 (6 bases). There are 11 residues in the CDR3. The germline V gene has CDR1 MDHEN and CDR2 SYDVKM. Trimming took off 5 bases at V and 10 bases at J, with 9 bases between the two ends. The CDR3 protein is CASSLGREQFF. In nucleotides, the CDR3 is TGTGCCAGCAGTCTAGGGAGGGAGCAGTTCTTC. The variable domain in full, with the rest retrieved from reference TRBV28 and TRBJ2-1, is DVKVTQSSRYLVKRTGEKVFLECVQDMDHENMFWYRQDPGLGLRLIYFSYDVKMKEKGDIPEGYSVSREKKERFSLILESASTNQTSMYLCASSLGREQFFGPGTRLTVL.

CDR3 loop: CASSLIAGFQETQYF. CDR3 DNA: TGTGCCAGCAGTCTCATAGCGGGCTTCCAAGAGACCCAGTACTTC. The chain links TRBV6-5 to TRBJ2-5; the match to TRBD2 covers 7 bases. CDR3 length: 15 residues. Germline V gene sequence: CDR1 MNHEY, CDR2 SVGAGI. V lost 5 bases to trimming and J lost 1 base; unmatched junction nucleotides: 7.

This clone came up many times. V usage is TRBV29-1 and J usage is TRBJ2-5, with TRBD2 as a possible D gene (5 bases). This CDR3 is 14 amino acids long. CDR1 and CDR2 (germline): SQVTM, ANQGSEA. The V and J ends lost 2 bases and 5 bases respectively, with 15 bases between them. The DNA of the CDR3 is TGCAGCGTTGAAACCCCGGGAAGCCGGGAGACCCAGTACTTC. Protein: CSVETPGSRETQYF.

The chain employs TRBV28 and TRBJ2-2; TRBD2 matches 14 bases. CDR1 MDHEN and CDR2 SYDVKM come from the germline V gene. The length of the CDR3 is 18 residues. Trimming took 4 bases from V and 7 from J; bases not matched to a gene: 11. The CDR3 DNA reads as TGTGCCAGCAGTTCACCGGGACTAGCGGGAGTAGGGGGCGGGGAGCTGTTTTTT. This translates into CASSSPGLAGVGGGELFF.

The sample holds one count of this clone. This chain links TRBV4-2 with TRBJ2-1; D may match TRBD1 or TRBD2 (5 bases each). This CDR3 contains 18 residues. The V and J ends lost 1 base and 8 bases respectively, with 24 bases between them. Per the germline V gene, CDR1 is LGHNA and CDR2 is YNFKEQ. The CDR3: CASSQGGSGGPNEDEQFF. The CDR3 DNA follows: TGTGCCAGCAGCCAAGGGGGCTCTGGCGGGCCGAATGAAGATGAGCAGTTCTTC.

V usage is TRBV5-1 and J usage is TRBJ2-6, with a possible D match to TRBD1 (5 bases). CDR1 and CDR2 (germline): SGHRS, YFSETQ. The CDR3 is 16 amino acids. V was cut by 4 bases and J by 1 base, with 12 bases left in between. CDR3 bases: TGCGCCAGCAGCCCTACCCAGGGATCTGGGGCCAACGTCCTGACTTTC. Its protein product is CASSPTQGSGANVLTF.